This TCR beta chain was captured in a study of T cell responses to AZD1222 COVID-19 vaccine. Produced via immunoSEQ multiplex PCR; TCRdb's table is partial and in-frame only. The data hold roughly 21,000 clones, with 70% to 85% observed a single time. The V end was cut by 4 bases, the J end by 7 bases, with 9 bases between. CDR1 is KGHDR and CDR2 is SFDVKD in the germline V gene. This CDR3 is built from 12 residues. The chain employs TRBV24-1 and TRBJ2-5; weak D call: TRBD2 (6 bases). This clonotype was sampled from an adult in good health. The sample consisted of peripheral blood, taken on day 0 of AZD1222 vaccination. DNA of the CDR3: TGTGCCACCAGTGACCCCGGGGGGACCCAGTACTTC. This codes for CATSDPGGTQYF.